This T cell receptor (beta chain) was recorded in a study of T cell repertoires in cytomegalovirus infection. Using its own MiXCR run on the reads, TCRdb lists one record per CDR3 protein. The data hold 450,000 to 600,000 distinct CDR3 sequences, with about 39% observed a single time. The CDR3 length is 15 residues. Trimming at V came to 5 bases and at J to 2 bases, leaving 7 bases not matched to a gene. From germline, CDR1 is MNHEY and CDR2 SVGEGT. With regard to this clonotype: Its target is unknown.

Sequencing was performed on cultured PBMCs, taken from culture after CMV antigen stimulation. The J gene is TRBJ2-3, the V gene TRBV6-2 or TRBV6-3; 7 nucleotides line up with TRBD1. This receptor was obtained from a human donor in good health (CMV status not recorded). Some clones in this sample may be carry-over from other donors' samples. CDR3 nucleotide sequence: TGTGCCAGCAGTCAAAACAGGGGATACACAGATACGCAGTATTTT. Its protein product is CASSQNRGYTDTQYF.